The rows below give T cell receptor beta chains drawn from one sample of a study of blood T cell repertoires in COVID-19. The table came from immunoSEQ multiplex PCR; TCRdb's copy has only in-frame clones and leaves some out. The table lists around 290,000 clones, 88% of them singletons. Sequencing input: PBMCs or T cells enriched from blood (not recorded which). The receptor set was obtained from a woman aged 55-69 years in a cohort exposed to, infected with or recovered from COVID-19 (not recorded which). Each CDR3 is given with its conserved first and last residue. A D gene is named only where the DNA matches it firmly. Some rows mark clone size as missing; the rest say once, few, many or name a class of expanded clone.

CASSIGQGSYEQYF | TGTGCCAGCAGCATAGGACAGGGCTCCTACGAGCAGTACTTC | . | 14 | TRBJ2-7 | TRBD1 | TRBV5-8
CASSHQGSYGYTF | TGTGCCAGCAGTCACCAGGGGAGCTATGGCTACACCTTC | . | 13 | TRBJ1-2 | . | TRBV12-3/TRBV12-4
CASSESGQGIYGYTF | TGTGCCAGCAGTGAGTCAGGACAGGGTATTTACGGCTACACCTTC | . | 15 | TRBJ1-2 | TRBD1 | TRBV6-1
CATSDSQVSAKNIQYF | TGTGCCACCAGTGACTCGCAGGTTTCTGCCAAAAACATTCAGTACTTC | . | 16 | TRBJ2-4 | . | TRBV24-1
CASSFAGNYEQYF | TGTGCCAGCAGCTTCGCGGGGAACTACGAGCAGTACTTC | . | 13 | TRBJ2-7 | . | TRBV7-2
CATSRGQRVTGANVLTF | TGTGCCACCAGCAGAGGCCAGAGGGTGACTGGGGCCAACGTCCTGACTTTC | once | 17 | TRBJ2-6 | . | TRBV15
CASSQGGQSTDTQYF | TGTGCCAGCAGCCAAGGGGGACAGAGCACAGATACGCAGTATTTT | . | 15 | TRBJ2-3 | TRBD1 | TRBV3-1/TRBV3-2
CASGGAGELFF | TGTGCCAGCGGGGGCGCCGGGGAGCTGTTTTTT | few | 11 | TRBJ2-2 | . | TRBV13
CASSLQGDTEAFF | TGTGCCAGCAGTTTACAGGGGGACACTGAAGCTTTCTTT | . | 13 | TRBJ1-1 | TRBD1 | TRBV27
CASSSDSSNQPQHF | TGTGCCAGCAGCTCAGACAGTAGCAATCAGCCCCAGCATTTT | . | 14 | TRBJ1-5 | . | TRBV5-5
CASSEVFTGLAGNHGTGELFF | TGCGCCAGCAGCGAGGTTTTTACGGGACTAGCGGGAAACCACGGCACCGGGGAGCTGTTTTTT | . | 21 | TRBJ2-2 | TRBD2 | TRBV5-1
CASTRGPSEVNEQFF | TGTGCCAGCACTCGGGGCCCTAGCGAGGTCAATGAGCAGTTCTTC | once | 15 | TRBJ2-1 | . | TRBV27
CASVVLRSGKSTDTQYF | TGCGCCAGCGTAGTTCTCCGTAGCGGGAAGAGCACAGATACGCAGTATTTT | once | 17 | TRBJ2-3 | TRBD2 | TRBV10-2
CASSLAGVVGDEQFF | TGCGCCAGCAGCTTGGCGGGGGTAGTGGGCGATGAGCAGTTCTTC | . | 15 | TRBJ2-1 | . | TRBV5-1
CSGKQGTEAFF | TGCAGCGGCAAACAGGGAACTGAAGCTTTCTTT | . | 11 | TRBJ1-1 | . | TRBV29-1
CASSYSNRELNYGYTF | TGTGCCAGCAGTTACTCGAACCGAGAACTTAACTATGGCTACACCTTC | . | 16 | TRBJ1-2 | . | TRBV6-5
CASSHGGGQNTEAFF | TGTGCCAGCAGCCATGGGGGGGGGCAGAACACTGAAGCTTTCTTT | . | 15 | TRBJ1-1 | . | TRBV7-6
CASRDRGPGPQHF | TGTGCCAGCAGGGACAGGGGGCCGGGGCCCCAGCATTTT | once | 13 | TRBJ1-5 | TRBD1 | TRBV2
CASSPPGTGNTEAFF | TGTGCCAGCAGCCCGCCCGGGACAGGGAACACTGAAGCTTTCTTT | . | 15 | TRBJ1-1 | TRBD1 | TRBV7-9